The clone carrying this T cell receptor (beta chain) turned up a few times. No antigen is known for it. The data were taken from a study of CD8 T cells in ankylosing spondylitis. Whole-study results and caveats: The study identified a TCR beta motif of 7 or 8 highly homologous variants that appeared characteristic of ankylosing spondylitis blood.

The V gene's germline CDR1 is DFQATT and CDR2 SNEGSKA (reference sequence). With 6 bases clipped from V and 5 bases from J, the junction kept 9 bases outside the gene matches. The CDR3 has 13 amino acids. TCRdb re-called the 5' RACE reads through MiXCR, storing one row per CDR3 protein. This sample has approximately 500,000 distinct CDR3 sequences, with roughly 13% found just once. This sequence was found in a male donor with ankylosing spondylitis. The rearrangement uses TRBV20-1 and TRBJ2-7, with 8 bases lining up with TRBD2. What was sequenced was blood, either unsorted or a sorted T cell fraction (not recorded which). In DNA form, the CDR3 reads TGCAGTGCCAGCGGGAGAGGTAAAAACGAGCAGTACTTC. This encodes CSASGRGKNEQYF.